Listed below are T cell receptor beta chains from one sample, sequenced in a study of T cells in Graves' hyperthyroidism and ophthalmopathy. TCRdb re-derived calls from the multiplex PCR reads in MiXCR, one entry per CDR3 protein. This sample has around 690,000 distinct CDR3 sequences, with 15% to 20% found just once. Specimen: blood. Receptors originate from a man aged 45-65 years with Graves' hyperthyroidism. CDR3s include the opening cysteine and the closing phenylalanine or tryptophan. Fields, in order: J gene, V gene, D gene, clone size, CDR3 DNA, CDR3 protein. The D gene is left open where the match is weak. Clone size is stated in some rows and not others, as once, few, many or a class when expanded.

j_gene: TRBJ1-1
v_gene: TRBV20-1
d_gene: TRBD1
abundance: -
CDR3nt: TGCAGTGCTAGAGATCCCCTCCGGGCAGGGGGTACTGAAGCTTTCTTT
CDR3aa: CSARDPLRAGGTEAFF

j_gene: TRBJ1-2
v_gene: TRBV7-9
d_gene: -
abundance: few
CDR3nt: TGTGCCAGCAGCTTAATGGGGGCTGACGATGGCTACACCTTC
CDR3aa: CASSLMGADDGYTF

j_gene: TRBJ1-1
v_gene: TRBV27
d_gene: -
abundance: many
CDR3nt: TGTGCCAGCAGTTTATCCCCAGAATTGAACACTGAAGCTTTCTTT
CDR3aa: CASSLSPELNTEAFF

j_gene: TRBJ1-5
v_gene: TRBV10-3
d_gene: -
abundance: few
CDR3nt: TGTGCCACGTCGTCTAGGGACACCAATCAGCCCCAGCATTTT
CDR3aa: CATSSRDTNQPQHF

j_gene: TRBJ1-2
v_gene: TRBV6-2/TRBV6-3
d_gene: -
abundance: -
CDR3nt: TGTGCCAGCAGTTACCCAACAGGGAGAACAGGGTCCAACTATGGCTACACCTTC
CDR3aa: CASSYPTGRTGSNYGYTF

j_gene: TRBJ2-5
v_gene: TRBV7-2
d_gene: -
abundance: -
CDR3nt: TGTGCCAGCAGCCCCCTAGAGGGGGGATCGTGGGAGACCCAGTACTTC
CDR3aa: CASSPLEGGSWETQYF

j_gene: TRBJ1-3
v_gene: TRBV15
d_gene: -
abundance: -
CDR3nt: TGTGCCACCAGCAGAGATCCGGGCCCTGGAAACACCATATATTTT
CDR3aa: CATSRDPGPGNTIYF

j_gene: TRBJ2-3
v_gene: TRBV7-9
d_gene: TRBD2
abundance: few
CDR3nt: TGTGCCAGCAGCTCCCTCCTAGCGGGAGTTGTTTACTCAGATACGCAGTATTTT
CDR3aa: CASSSLLAGVVYSDTQYF

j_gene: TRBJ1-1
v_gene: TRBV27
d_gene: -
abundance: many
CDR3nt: TGTGCCAGCAGCCCAGACCCGGGACATCAGCTCAGGGAAGCTTTCTTT
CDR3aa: CASSPDPGHQLREAFF

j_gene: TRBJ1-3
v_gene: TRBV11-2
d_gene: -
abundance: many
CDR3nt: TGTGCCAGCAGCTCTCCAGGGGGAAACACCATATATTTT
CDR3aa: CASSSPGGNTIYF

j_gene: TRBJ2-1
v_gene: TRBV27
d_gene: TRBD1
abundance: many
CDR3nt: TGTGCCAGCAGTTTCGGACCGGGACAGCTTGAGCAGTTCTTC
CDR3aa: CASSFGPGQLEQFF

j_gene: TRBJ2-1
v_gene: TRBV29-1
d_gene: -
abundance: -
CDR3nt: TGCAGCGTTGGAGGGGGTCCGGGGTCCTACAATGAGCAGTTCTTC
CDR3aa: CSVGGGPGSYNEQFF

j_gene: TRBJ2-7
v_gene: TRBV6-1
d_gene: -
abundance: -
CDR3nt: TGTGCCAGCAGAAGACAGGAACGGCAGTACTTC
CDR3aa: CASRRQERQYF

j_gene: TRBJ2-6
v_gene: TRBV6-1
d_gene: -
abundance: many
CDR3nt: TGTGCCAGCATGGGACTGGACTCTGGGGCCAACGTCCTGACTTTC
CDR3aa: CASMGLDSGANVLTF

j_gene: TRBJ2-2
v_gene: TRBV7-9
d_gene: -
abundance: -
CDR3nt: TGTGCCAGCAGCTTAGACTTTCACGGGACCGGGGAGCTGTTTTTT
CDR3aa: CASSLDFHGTGELFF

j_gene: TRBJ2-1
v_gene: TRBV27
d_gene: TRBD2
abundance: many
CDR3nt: TGTGCCAGCAGTCACCTAGCGGGGAGGGCCTACAATGAGCAGTTCTTC
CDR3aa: CASSHLAGRAYNEQFF